This T cell receptor (beta chain) was profiled in a study of blood T cell repertoires in COVID-19. About the research overall: COVID-19 samples, acute and convalescent, were from the United States, Italy and Spain. Sample material is recorded as cDNA or gDNA derived from T cells, B-cell-depleted T cells, or PBMCs.

In the original workflow: It was from reference gene primer amplification that nucleated cell counts were estimated. Repertoires were generated with immunoSEQ multiplex PCR, while TCRdb's copy carries only in-frame clones and drops some. Clone size and V and J calls were adopted from that table, with D and trimming inferred from the DNA. Of 140,000 to 150,000 clones in the sample, 88% were seen once. V shed 1 base and J shed 4 bases, with 10 bases lying between them. The CDR3 spans 15 residues. The germline CDR1 and CDR2 sequences are LGHDT and YNNKEL (reference sequence). This sequence originates from a human donor with COVID-19, enrolled during active disease. The donor label of this sample is uncertain. The sample comprised peripheral blood. V gene TRBV3-1 (or the pseudogene TRBV3-2) combines with J gene TRBJ1-4; D unclear. CDR3 nucleotides: TGTGCCAGCAGCCAAGGCCAGGTGCATAATGAAAAACTGTTTTTT. It encodes CASSQGQVHNEKLFF.